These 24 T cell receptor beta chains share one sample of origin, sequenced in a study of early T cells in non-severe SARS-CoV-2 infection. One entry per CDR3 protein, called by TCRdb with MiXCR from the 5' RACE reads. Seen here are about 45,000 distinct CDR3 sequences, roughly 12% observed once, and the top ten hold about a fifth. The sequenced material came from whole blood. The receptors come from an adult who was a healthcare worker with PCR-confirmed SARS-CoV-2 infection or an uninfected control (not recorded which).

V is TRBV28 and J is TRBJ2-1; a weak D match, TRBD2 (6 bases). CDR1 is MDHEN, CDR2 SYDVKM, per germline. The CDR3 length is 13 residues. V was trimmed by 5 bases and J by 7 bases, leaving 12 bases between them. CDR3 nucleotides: TGTGCCAGCAGTATGAAGAGCGGGAATGAGCAGTTCTTC. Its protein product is CASSMKSGNEQFF.

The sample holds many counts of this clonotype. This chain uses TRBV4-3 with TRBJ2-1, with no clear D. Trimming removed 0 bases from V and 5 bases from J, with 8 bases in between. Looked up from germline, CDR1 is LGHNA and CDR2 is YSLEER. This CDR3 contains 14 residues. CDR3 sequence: CASSQEWLNNEQFF. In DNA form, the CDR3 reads TGCGCCAGCAGCCAAGAATGGCTCAACAATGAGCAGTTCTTC.

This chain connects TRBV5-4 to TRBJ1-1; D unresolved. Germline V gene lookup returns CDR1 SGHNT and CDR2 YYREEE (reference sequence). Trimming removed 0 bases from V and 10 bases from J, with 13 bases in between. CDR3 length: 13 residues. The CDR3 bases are TGTGCCAGCAGCTTGGACGAAGGAAGGGTAGCTTTCTTT. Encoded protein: CASSLDEGRVAFF.

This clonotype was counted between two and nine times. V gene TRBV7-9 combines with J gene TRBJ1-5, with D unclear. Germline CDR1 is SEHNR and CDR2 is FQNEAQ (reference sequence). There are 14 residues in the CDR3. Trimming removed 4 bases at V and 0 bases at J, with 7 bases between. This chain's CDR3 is CASSYSYSNQPQHF. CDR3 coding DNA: TGTGCCAGCAGCTACAGTTATAGCAATCAGCCCCAGCATTTT.

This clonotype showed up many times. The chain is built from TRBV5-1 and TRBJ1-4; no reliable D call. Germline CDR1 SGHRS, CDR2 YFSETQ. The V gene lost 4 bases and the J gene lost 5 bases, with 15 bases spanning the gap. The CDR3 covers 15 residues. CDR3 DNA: TGCGCCAGCAGCCTCCAGCCAGCACAGAATGAAAAACTGTTTTTT. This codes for CASSLQPAQNEKLFF.

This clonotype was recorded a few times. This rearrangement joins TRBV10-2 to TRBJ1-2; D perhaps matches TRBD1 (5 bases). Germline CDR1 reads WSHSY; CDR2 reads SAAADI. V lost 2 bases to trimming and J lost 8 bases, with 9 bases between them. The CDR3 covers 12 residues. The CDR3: CASSEGAGGYTF. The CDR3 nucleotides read TGCGCCAGCAGTGAGGGGGCTGGAGGCTACACCTTC.

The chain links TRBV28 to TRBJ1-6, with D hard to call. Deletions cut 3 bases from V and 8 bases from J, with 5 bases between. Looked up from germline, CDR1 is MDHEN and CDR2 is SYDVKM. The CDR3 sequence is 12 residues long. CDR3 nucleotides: TGTGCCAGCAGTTTGGGAGATTCACCCCTCCACTTT. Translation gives CASSLGDSPLHF.

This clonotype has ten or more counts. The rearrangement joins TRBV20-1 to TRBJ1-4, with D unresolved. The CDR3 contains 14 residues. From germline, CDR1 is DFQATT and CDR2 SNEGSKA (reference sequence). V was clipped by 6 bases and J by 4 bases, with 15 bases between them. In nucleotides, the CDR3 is TGCAGTGCAGACACCGGGATCGATAATGAAAAACTGTTTTTT. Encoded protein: CSADTGIDNEKLFF.

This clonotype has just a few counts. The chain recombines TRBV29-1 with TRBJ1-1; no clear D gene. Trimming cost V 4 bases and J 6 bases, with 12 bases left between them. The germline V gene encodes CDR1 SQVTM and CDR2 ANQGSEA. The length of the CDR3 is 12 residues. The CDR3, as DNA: TGCAGCGTTGTTAAGACACCGCCTGAAGCTTTCTTT. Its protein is CSVVKTPPEAFF.

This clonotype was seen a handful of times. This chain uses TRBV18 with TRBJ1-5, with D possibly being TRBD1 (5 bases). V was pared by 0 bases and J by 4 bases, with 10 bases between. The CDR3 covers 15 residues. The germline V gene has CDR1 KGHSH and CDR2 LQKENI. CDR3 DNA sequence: TGTGCCAGCTCACCACCGGGACCGGGAAATCAGCCCCAGCATTTT. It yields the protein CASSPPGPGNQPQHF.

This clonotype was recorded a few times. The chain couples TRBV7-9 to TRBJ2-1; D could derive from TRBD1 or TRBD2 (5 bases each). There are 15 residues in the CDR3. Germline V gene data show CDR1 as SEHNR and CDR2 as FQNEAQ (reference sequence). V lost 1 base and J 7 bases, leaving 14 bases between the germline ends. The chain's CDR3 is CASSLGGARGNEQFF. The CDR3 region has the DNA TGTGCCAGCAGCTTAGGGGGCGCGAGAGGGAATGAGCAGTTCTTC.

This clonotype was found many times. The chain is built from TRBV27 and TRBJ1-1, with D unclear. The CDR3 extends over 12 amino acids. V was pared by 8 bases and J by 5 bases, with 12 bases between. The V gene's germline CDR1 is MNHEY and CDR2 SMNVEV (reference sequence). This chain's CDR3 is CASASVGTEAFF. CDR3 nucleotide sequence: TGTGCCAGCGCTTCTGTAGGGACTGAAGCTTTCTTT.

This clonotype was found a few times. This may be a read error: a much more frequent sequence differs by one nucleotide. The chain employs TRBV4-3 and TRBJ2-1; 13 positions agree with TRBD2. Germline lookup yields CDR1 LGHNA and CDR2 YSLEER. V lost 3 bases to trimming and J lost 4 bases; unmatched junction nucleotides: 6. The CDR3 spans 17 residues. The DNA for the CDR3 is TGCGCCAGCAGCCAGACTAGCGGGAGGACCACTTACAATGAGCAGTTCTTC. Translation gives CASSQTSGRTTYNEQFF.

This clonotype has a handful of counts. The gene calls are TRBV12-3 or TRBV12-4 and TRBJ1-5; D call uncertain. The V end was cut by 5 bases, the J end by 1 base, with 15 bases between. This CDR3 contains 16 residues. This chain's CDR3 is CASSTYSPTSNQPQHF. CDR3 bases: TGTGCCAGCAGTACATATTCGCCGACCAGCAATCAGCCCCAGCATTTT.

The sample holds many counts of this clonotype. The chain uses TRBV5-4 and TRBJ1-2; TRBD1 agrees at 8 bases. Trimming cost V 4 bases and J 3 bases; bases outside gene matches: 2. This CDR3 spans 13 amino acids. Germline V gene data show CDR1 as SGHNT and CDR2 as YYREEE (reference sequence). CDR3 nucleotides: TGTGCCAGCAGCCCGGGACAGGACTATGGCTACACCTTC. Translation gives CASSPGQDYGYTF.

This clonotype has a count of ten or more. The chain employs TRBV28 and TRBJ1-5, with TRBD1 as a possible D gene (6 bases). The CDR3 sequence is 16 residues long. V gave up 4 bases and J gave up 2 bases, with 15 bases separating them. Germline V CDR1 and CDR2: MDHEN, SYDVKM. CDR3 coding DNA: TGTGCCAGCAGTTCGGCAACAGGGACGCGCAATCAGCCCCAGCATTTT. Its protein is CASSSATGTRNQPQHF.

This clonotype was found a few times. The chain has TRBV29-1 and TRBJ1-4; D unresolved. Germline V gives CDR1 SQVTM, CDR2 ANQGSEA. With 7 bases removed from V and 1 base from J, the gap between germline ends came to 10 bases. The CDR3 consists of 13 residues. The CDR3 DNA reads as TGCAGCGGAGGCCTTGGAACTAATGAAAAACTGTTTTTT. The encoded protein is CSGGLGTNEKLFF.

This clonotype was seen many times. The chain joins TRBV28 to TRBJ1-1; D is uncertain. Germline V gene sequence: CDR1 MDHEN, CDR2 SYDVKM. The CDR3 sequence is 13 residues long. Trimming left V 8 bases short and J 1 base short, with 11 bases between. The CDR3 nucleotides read TGTGCCAGCGGCTTAGGAACGAACACTGAAGCTTTCTTT. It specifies CASGLGTNTEAFF.

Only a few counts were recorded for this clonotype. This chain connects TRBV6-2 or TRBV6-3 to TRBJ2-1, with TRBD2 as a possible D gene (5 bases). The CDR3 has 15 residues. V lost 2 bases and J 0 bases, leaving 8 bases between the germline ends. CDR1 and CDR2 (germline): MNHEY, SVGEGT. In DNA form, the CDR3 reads TGTGCCAGCAGTTACGGCCGGGGCTCCTACAATGAGCAGTTCTTC. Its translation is CASSYGRGSYNEQFF.

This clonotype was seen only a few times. In DNA form, the CDR3 reads TGTGCCAGCAGCCCAGGGGACTTAGCCCTCTACAATGAGCAGTTCTTC. Encoded protein: CASSPGDLALYNEQFF. V is TRBV4-2 and J is TRBJ2-1; possibly TRBD1 or TRBD2 for D (6 bases each). The CDR3 contains 16 residues. V lost 4 bases and J 3 bases, leaving 16 bases between the germline ends. The V gene's germline CDR1 is LGHNA and CDR2 YNFKEQ.

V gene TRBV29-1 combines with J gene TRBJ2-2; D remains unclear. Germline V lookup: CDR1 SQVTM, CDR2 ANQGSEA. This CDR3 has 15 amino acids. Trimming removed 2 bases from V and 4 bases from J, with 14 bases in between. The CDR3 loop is CSVESPLSSTGELFF. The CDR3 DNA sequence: TGCAGCGTTGAATCGCCGTTATCGTCCACCGGGGAGCTGTTTTTT.

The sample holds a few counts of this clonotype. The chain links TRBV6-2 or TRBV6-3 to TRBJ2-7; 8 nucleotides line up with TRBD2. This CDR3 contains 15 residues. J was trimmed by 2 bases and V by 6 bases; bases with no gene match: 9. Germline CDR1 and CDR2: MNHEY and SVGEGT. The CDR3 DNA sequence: TGTGCCAGCAGAGCCGGGGGGGGCAGACCCTACGAGCAGTACTTC. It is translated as CASRAGGGRPYEQYF.

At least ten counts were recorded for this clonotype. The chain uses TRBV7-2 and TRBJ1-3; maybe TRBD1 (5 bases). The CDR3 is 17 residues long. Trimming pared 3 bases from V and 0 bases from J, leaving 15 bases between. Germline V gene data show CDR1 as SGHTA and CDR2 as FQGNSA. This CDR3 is CASSLTGATLSGNTIYF. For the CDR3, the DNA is TGTGCCAGCAGCTTGACCGGGGCGACCCTCTCTGGAAACACCATATATTTT.

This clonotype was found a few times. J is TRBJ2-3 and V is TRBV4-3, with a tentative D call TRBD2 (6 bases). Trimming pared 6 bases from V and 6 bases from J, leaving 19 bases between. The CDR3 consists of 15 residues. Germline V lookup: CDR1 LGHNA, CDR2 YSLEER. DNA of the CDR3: TGCGCCAGCAGTCACCGCAGGGAGGCCTCCGATACGCAGTATTTT. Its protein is CASSHRREASDTQYF.